This TCR beta chain came from a study of T cells in Graves' hyperthyroidism and ophthalmopathy. Investigators excluded patients with uncontrolled infection, other autoimmune disease, pregnancy or lactation. Germline CDR1 is DFQATT and CDR2 is SNEGSKA (reference sequence). The CDR3 consists of 16 residues. Trimming cost V 5 bases and J 0 bases, with 20 bases left between them. This clonotype was found a few times. The CDR3 regions of TCR beta were amplified from RNA transcripts. The TCR CDR3 was amplified in a first-round RT-PCR using the HTBI primer set. TCRdb itself ran the multiplex PCR reads through MiXCR, one entry per CDR3 protein. The repertoire holds 560,000 or so distinct CDR3 sequences, with around 45% as singletons.

The TCR sequence derives from a woman between 18 and 30 years old with Graves' hyperthyroidism. Sequencing used peripheral blood or thyroid tissue (not recorded which). The chain recombines TRBV20-1 with TRBJ2-7; tentatively, D is TRBD1 (5 bases). In DNA form, the CDR3 reads TGCAGTGCTCCATCTCAAGGGGCCCGAGACTCCTACGAGCAGTACTTC. It specifies CSAPSQGARDSYEQYF.